These 17 T cell receptor beta chains came from one sample sequenced in a study of T-cell reconstitution after alpha-beta-depleted transplantation in children. TCRbeta library preparation incorporated unique molecular identifiers. TCRdb re-called the PCR reads through MiXCR, storing one row per CDR3 protein. The repertoire holds around 380,000 distinct CDR3 sequences, under 13% seen once, with roughly 6% in the top ten. The sample consisted of PBMCs from the stem cell graft donor, taken from the stem cell graft. All receptors come from a human donor who donated a stem cell graft to a child with acute myeloid leukemia.

The chain uses TRBV6-1 and TRBJ2-1; TRBD2 might be the D (5 bases). Germline assignment: CDR1 MNHNS and CDR2 SASEGT. This CDR3 has 14 residues. V lost 6 bases and J 8 bases, leaving 17 bases between the germline ends. CDR3 in DNA: TGTGCCAGCAGGGACCGAGGGTTTTCGGATGAGCAGTTCTTC. It is translated as CASRDRGFSDEQFF.

The CDR3 region is CASSYKGNANSPLHF. CDR3 nucleotides: TGTGCCAGCAGTTATAAAGGAAACGCTAATTCACCCCTCCACTTT. The chain combines TRBV6-5 with TRBJ1-6; no definite D call. The CDR3 is 15 amino acids. Trimming took off 3 bases at V and 6 bases at J, with 12 bases between the two ends. Germline values: CDR1 MNHEY, CDR2 SVGAGI.

This chain uses TRBV5-1 with TRBJ1-1; D unresolved. The CDR3 is made up of 14 amino acids. Trimming removed 0 bases from V and 0 bases from J, with 6 bases in between. Germline V gene sequence: CDR1 SGHRS, CDR2 YFSETQ. The CDR3 is CASSLDAMNTEAFF. CDR3 in DNA: TGCGCCAGCAGCTTGGACGCGATGAACACTGAAGCTTTCTTT.

CDR3 amino acids: CSAARTVNEKLFF. In nucleotides, the CDR3 is TGCAGTGCTGCGCGGACAGTCAATGAAAAACTGTTTTTT. This rearrangement joins TRBV20-1 to TRBJ1-4; D might be TRBD1 (6 bases). From germline, CDR1 is DFQATT and CDR2 SNEGSKA (reference sequence). The CDR3 consists of 13 residues. Trimming removed 5 bases at V and 5 bases at J, with 12 bases between.

This clonotype appeared many times. The J gene is TRBJ1-1, the V gene TRBV5-5; 7 bases match TRBD1. The length of the CDR3 is 15 residues. Unmatched junction bases numbered 7, after V lost 4 bases and J lost 1 base. Germline values: CDR1 SGHKS, CDR2 YYEKEE (reference sequence). The CDR3 is CASSGGTVPNTEAFF. The CDR3 coding sequence is TGTGCCAGCAGCGGGGGGACAGTGCCGAACACTGAAGCTTTCTTT.

This clonotype showed up just a few times. The chain joins TRBV7-3 to TRBJ2-1, with D possibly matching TRBD2 (6 bases). Germline V gene data show CDR1 as SGHTA and CDR2 as FQGTGA. The CDR3 has 16 residues. V lost 2 bases to trimming and J lost 4 bases, with 15 bases between them. The DNA for the CDR3 is TGTGCCAGCAGCTTATGGACGGGAGAGGGATACAATGAGCAGTTCTTC. Translated, it gives CASSLWTGEGYNEQFF.

This clonotype came up a few times. The rearrangement uses TRBV11-2 and TRBJ2-4; 7 bases match TRBD1. This CDR3 has 12 amino acids. The V segment lost 5 bases and the J segment 15 bases; nucleotides outside the gene matches: 10. Germline values: CDR1 SGHAT, CDR2 FQNNGV. CDR3 in amino acids: CASSTQGGMVYF. CDR3 nucleotides: TGTGCCAGCAGCACTCAAGGGGGCATGGTGTACTTC.

This chain uses TRBV19 with TRBJ1-4; 9 bases align to TRBD1. The V gene end was trimmed by 10 bases and the J gene end by 8 bases; junction bases not matched to a gene: 8. Germline CDR1 reads LNHDA; CDR2 reads SQIVND (reference sequence). The CDR3 spans 13 residues. CDR3 nucleotides: TGTGCCACAGGGGACAGGGACAGCGAAAAACTGTTTTTT. The encoded protein is CATGDRDSEKLFF.

This clonotype turned up a few times. The chain links TRBV5-1 to TRBJ1-3; TRBD1 might be the D (5 bases). V lost 5 bases and J lost 5, with 14 bases in between. CDR3 size: 14 residues. Germline CDR1 and CDR2: SGHRS and YFSETQ. CDR3 region: CASRGDATRNTIYF. CDR3 in DNA: TGCGCCAGCAGGGGGGACGCAACCAGAAACACCATATATTTT. The full variable domain, its missing parts supplied by reference TRBV5-1 and TRBJ1-3, is KAGVTQTPRYLIKTRGQQVTLSCSPISGHRSVSWYQQTPGQGLQFLFEYFSETQRNKGNFPGRFSGRQFSNSRSEMNVSTLELGDSALYLCASRGDATRNTIYFGEGSWLTVV.

Here the CDR3 DNA reads TGTGCCAGCAGCGCCACCGGGAGGATCAGAGATACGCAGTATTTT. It encodes CASSATGRIRDTQYF. V is TRBV5-4 and J is TRBJ2-3, with TRBD2 matching over 7 bases. Germline V CDR1 and CDR2: SGHNT, YYREEE (reference sequence). Losses at the gene ends were 4 bases for V and 5 bases for J; bases not matched to a gene: 10. The CDR3 spans 15 residues.

This clonotype came up a few times. The chain couples TRBV4-2 to TRBJ2-1, with 9 nucleotides matching TRBD2. This CDR3 is 17 amino acids long. Losses at the gene ends were 1 base for V and 8 bases for J; bases not matched to a gene: 12. The germline gives CDR1 LGHNA, CDR2 YNFKEQ. The CDR3 is CASSQAWGIAGEDEQFF. The DNA for the CDR3 is TGTGCCAGCAGCCAAGCTTGGGGGATAGCGGGAGAGGATGAGCAGTTCTTC.

The V and J genes are TRBV27 and TRBJ2-7, with 7 bases aligning to TRBD1. Germline V lookup: CDR1 MNHEY, CDR2 SMNVEV (reference sequence). The CDR3 spans 12 residues. The V gene end was trimmed by 6 bases and the J gene end by 6 bases; junction bases not matched to a gene: 5. CDR3 in amino acids: CASSQQGFEQYF. The CDR3 DNA is TGTGCCAGCAGCCAACAGGGGTTCGAGCAGTACTTC.

The table lists this clonotype with many counts. V gene TRBV20-1 combines with J gene TRBJ2-5, with TRBD2 matching 8 bases. Losses at the gene ends were 1 base for V and 2 bases for J; bases not matched to a gene: 6. This CDR3 has 15 amino acids. CDR1 and CDR2 (germline): DFQATT, SNEGSKA (reference sequence). The CDR3 region is CSARAVSGGQETQYF. Written as DNA, the CDR3 is TGCAGTGCTAGAGCCGTAAGCGGGGGTCAAGAGACCCAGTACTTC.

The chain joins TRBV20-1 to TRBJ2-7; TRBD1 is a possible D gene (6 bases). The V end lost 1 base, the J end lost 0 bases, and 16 bases lay between the germline ends. This CDR3 has 16 amino acids. CDR1 is DFQATT, CDR2 SNEGSKA, per germline (reference sequence). DNA for the CDR3: TGCAGTGCTAGAGGCGCAACGGACAGATTCTCCTACGAGCAGTACTTC. Its protein is CSARGATDRFSYEQYF.

In this sample, this clonotype turned up many times. V and J are TRBV29-1 and TRBJ2-5, with unresolved D. The germline gives CDR1 SQVTM, CDR2 ANQGSEA. The CDR3 is made up of 10 amino acids. Between the trimmed V and J ends, which lost 4 bases and 3 bases, there was a span of 3 bases. The CDR3 here is CSVAKETQYF. In nucleotides, the CDR3 is TGCAGCGTTGCCAAAGAGACCCAGTACTTC.

This rearrangement joins TRBV6-2 or TRBV6-3 to TRBJ2-2, with D hard to call. In germline, CDR1 is MNHEY, CDR2 SVGEGT. The CDR3 runs to 15 residues. Trimming took off 4 bases at V and 0 bases at J, with 9 bases between the two ends. The CDR3 nucleotides are TGTGCCAGCAGTTCCCTGGACCCGAACACCGGGGAGCTGTTTTTT. The encoded protein is CASSSLDPNTGELFF.

V usage is TRBV7-2 and J usage is TRBJ2-1; tentatively, D is TRBD1 or TRBD2 (5 bases each). Germline V gene data show CDR1 as SGHTA and CDR2 as FQGNSA. The CDR3 consists of 16 residues. Trimming shortened V by 1 base and J by 4 bases, and 14 bases separated the two germline ends. The CDR3 nucleotides read TGTGCCAGCAGCTTAGGTGGGACCGGGCTATACAATGAGCAGTTCTTC. Amino acids: CASSLGGTGLYNEQFF.